This entry lists 18 T cell receptor beta chains sequenced from one sample in a study of STAT5B mutations in CD4+ large granular lymphocyte leukemia. Assay: immunoSEQ multiplex PCR; the TCRdb copy retains only in-frame clones and omits some. The sample has under 40,000 clones, less than 80% seen once. Source material: CD4+ T cells from blood buffy coats. These receptors all stem from a human donor in good health.

This rearrangement joins TRBV19 to TRBJ2-6; D is ambiguous. The CDR3 has 17 residues. Germline-derived CDR1 and CDR2 are LNHDA and SQIVND (reference sequence). V shed 7 bases and J shed 2 bases, with 18 bases lying between them. This CDR3 reads CASIARPGLTGANVLTF. The DNA of the CDR3 is TGTGCCAGTATCGCCCGGCCGGGCCTAACTGGGGCCAACGTCCTGACTTTC. The full variable domain, completed using reference TRBV19 and TRBJ2-6, is DGGITQSPKYLFRKEGQNVTLSCEQNLNHDAMYWYRQDPGQGLRLIYYSQIVNDFQKGDIAEGYSVSREKKESFPLTVTSAQKNPTAFYLCASIARPGLTGANVLTFGAGSRLTVL.

This clone was counted once. The chain links TRBV7-9 to TRBJ2-1; 10 bases line up with TRBD2. Losses at the gene ends were 4 bases for V and 8 bases for J; bases not matched to a gene: 17. The V gene's germline CDR1 is SEHNR and CDR2 FQNEAQ (reference sequence). The CDR3 runs 18 residues. The CDR3 here is CASSSTWTSGGVVDEQFF. Written as DNA, the CDR3 is TGTGCCAGCAGCTCGACTTGGACTAGCGGAGGGGTGGTGGATGAGCAGTTCTTC. The full variable domain, its missing parts supplied by reference TRBV7-9 and TRBJ2-1, is DTGVSQNPRHKITKRGQNVTFRCDPISEHNRLYWYRQTLGQGPEFLTYFQNEAQLEKSRLLSDRFSAERPKGSFSTLEIQRTEQGDSAMYLCASSSTWTSGGVVDEQFFGPGTRLTVL.

V gene TRBV6-1 combines with J gene TRBJ1-3, with D possibly TRBD1 on 5 matching bases. Trimming removed 4 bases at V and 4 bases at J, with 11 bases between. This CDR3 has 14 residues. The germline V gene encodes CDR1 MNHNS and CDR2 SASEGT. Here the CDR3 reads CASSAPRVGNTIYF. Here the CDR3 DNA reads TGTGCCAGCAGTGCTCCCAGGGTGGGAAACACCATATATTTT.

The J gene is TRBJ2-1, the V gene TRBV5-4; 8 bases agree with TRBD1. The CDR3 is 18 residues long. CDR1 is SGHNT and CDR2 is YYREEE in the germline V gene (reference sequence). V was pared by 4 bases and J by 0 bases, with 12 bases of the junction left unmatched. The CDR3 DNA follows: TGTGCCAGCAGCCCCCGGGACAGGAGTATTAGCTCCTACAATGAGCAGTTCTTC. Protein: CASSPRDRSISSYNEQFF.

The chain employs TRBV27 and TRBJ2-2; D is perhaps TRBD2 (5 bases). From germline, CDR1 is MNHEY and CDR2 SMNVEV (reference sequence). The CDR3 runs 13 residues. Trimming took off 3 bases at V and 7 bases at J, with 9 bases between the two ends. The CDR3 reads CASSFLAGGELFF. DNA for the CDR3: TGTGCCAGCAGTTTCCTGGCGGGCGGGGAGCTGTTTTTT.

This chain uses TRBV7-6 with TRBJ2-1; possibly TRBD1 or TRBD2 for D (5 bases each). Germline V gene lookup returns CDR1 SGHVS and CDR2 FNYEAQ. Trimming took 6 bases from V and 7 from J, leaving 16 bases between them. CDR3 length: 14 amino acids. The CDR3 protein is CASRPGPSRNEQFF. The DNA for the CDR3 is TGTGCCAGCAGACCGGGACCTTCAAGGAATGAGCAGTTCTTC.

The V call is TRBV4-2, the J call TRBJ2-5; D possibly corresponds to TRBD2 (5 bases). Germline CDR1 LGHNA, CDR2 YNFKEQ. The CDR3 runs 15 residues. V was trimmed by 5 bases and J by 0 bases, leaving 13 bases between them. CDR3 bases: TGTGCCAGCAGCTTGCGGGTGGCAGACCAAGAGACCCAGTACTTC. It yields the protein CASSLRVADQETQYF.

This clone was detected a few times. V usage is TRBV27 and J usage is TRBJ1-5; 9 bases agree with TRBD1. The V gene's germline CDR1 is MNHEY and CDR2 SMNVEV (reference sequence). Trimming took 4 bases from V and 7 from J; bases not matched to a gene: 5. This CDR3 has 14 amino acids. CDR3 nucleotide sequence: TGTGCCAGCAGTTCACGGACAGGGGTACAGCCCCAGCATTTT. This encodes CASSSRTGVQPQHF.

This clone was counted between two and nine times. The chain recombines TRBV5-6 with TRBJ1-3; the match to TRBD1 covers 7 bases. CDR1 is SGHDT, CDR2 YYEEEE, per germline. This CDR3 comprises 16 residues. Trimming at V came to 0 bases and at J to 3 bases, leaving 6 bases not matched to a gene. The CDR3 sequence is CASSLVAGGGGNTIYF. As DNA, the CDR3 is TGTGCCAGCAGCTTGGTGGCAGGGGGAGGTGGAAACACCATATATTTT.

The rearrangement links TRBV4-3 to TRBJ1-2; 7 nucleotides align to TRBD1. The CDR3 length is 16 residues. Germline V lookup: CDR1 LGHNA, CDR2 YSLEER. The ends lost 8 bases at V and 0 bases at J; junction bases unmatched: 12. CDR3 protein: CASLMDRDSTNYGYTF. The CDR3 DNA sequence: TGCGCCAGCCTAATGGACCGGGACAGTACTAACTATGGCTACACCTTC.

The chain joins TRBV12-2 to TRBJ1-2; the D call of TRBD1 is as the table states it, not checked on the DNA. TRBV12-2 is flagged as a pseudogene. The CDR3 contains 18 residues. CDR3 sequence: CASRLTWARQGGAAGYTF. DNA for the CDR3: TGTGCAAGTCGCTTAACCTGGGCCAGGCAGGGGGGCGCCGCTGGCTACACCTTC.

This chain uses TRBV5-1 with TRBJ2-1, with TRBD2 matching 8 bases. The CDR3 is made up of 15 amino acids. The V and J ends lost 4 bases and 4 bases, in that order; junction bases with no gene match: 7. Germline CDR1 and CDR2: SGHRS and YFSETQ. The CDR3 coding sequence is TGCGCCAGCAGCAAGGTCGGGGGGGATTACAATGAGCAGTTCTTC. Protein sequence: CASSKVGGDYNEQFF.

This chain connects TRBV5-5 to TRBJ2-1, with D possibly matching TRBD2 (6 bases). The V gene's germline CDR1 is SGHKS and CDR2 YYEKEE (reference sequence). The CDR3 has 15 residues. Trimming took off 2 bases at V and 7 bases at J, with 16 bases between the two ends. In DNA, the CDR3 is TGTGCCAGCAGCTTACGGGAGACCCCCGCGAATGAGCAGTTCTTC. This codes for CASSLRETPANEQFF.

The V gene is TRBV5-4, the J gene TRBJ1-5; D ambiguous. The CDR3 is made up of 14 amino acids. Trimming took 0 bases from V and 1 from J, leaving 5 bases between them. Germline loops: CDR1 SGHNT, CDR2 YYREEE (reference sequence). This CDR3 reads CASSLGGSNQPQHF. The CDR3 DNA follows: TGTGCCAGCAGCTTGGGAGGCAGCAATCAGCCCCAGCATTTT.

This sequence joins TRBV19 and TRBJ1-2; 8 bases line up with TRBD1. The germline V gene encodes CDR1 LNHDA and CDR2 SQIVND (reference sequence). The V gene end was trimmed by 5 bases and the J gene end by 6 bases; junction bases not matched to a gene: 2. CDR3 size: 12 residues. CDR3 loop: CASSLDRDGYTF. In DNA, the CDR3 is TGTGCCAGTAGTTTGGACAGGGATGGCTACACCTTC.

The V and J genes are TRBV12-5 and TRBJ2-5; possibly TRBD1 for D (6 bases). The length of the CDR3 is 15 residues. Trimming took 5 bases from V and 5 from J, leaving 18 bases between them. The germline CDR1 and CDR2 sequences are LGHNT and FRNRAP. The CDR3 DNA sequence: TGTGCTAGTGGTGGATCCACAGGGATTGGCGAGACCCAGTACTTC. Protein sequence: CASGGSTGIGETQYF.

The chain carries TRBV6-1 and TRBJ1-4; 10 bases are shared with TRBD1. The CDR3 length is 14 residues. J lost 6 bases, V lost 7 bases, and 5 bases had no gene match. Germline V gene data show CDR1 as MNHNS and CDR2 as SASEGT. CDR3 amino acids: CASNPGTGDEKLFF. The CDR3 nucleotides read TGTGCCAGCAATCCCGGGACAGGGGATGAAAAACTGTTTTTT.

The chain employs TRBV18 and TRBJ2-6, with no clear D. Germline CDR1 KGHSH, CDR2 LQKENI. The CDR3 loop spans 19 amino acids. V lost 3 bases, J lost 0 bases, and 18 bases lay in between. The CDR3 loop is CASSPSVVYEDSGANVLTF. The CDR3 DNA is TGTGCCAGCTCACCCTCCGTGGTGTATGAAGACTCTGGGGCCAACGTCCTGACTTTC.